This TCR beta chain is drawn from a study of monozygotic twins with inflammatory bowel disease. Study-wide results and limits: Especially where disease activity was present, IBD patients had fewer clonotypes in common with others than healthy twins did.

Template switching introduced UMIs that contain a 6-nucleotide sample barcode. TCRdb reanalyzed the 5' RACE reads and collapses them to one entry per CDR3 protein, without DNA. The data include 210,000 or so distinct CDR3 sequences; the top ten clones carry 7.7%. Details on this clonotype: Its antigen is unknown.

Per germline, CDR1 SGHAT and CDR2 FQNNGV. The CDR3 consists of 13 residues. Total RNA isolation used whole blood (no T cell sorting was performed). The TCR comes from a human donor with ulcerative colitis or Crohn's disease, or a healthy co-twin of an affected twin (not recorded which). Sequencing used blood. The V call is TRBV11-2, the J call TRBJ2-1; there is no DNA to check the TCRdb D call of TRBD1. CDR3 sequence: CASSLVRVDEQFF.